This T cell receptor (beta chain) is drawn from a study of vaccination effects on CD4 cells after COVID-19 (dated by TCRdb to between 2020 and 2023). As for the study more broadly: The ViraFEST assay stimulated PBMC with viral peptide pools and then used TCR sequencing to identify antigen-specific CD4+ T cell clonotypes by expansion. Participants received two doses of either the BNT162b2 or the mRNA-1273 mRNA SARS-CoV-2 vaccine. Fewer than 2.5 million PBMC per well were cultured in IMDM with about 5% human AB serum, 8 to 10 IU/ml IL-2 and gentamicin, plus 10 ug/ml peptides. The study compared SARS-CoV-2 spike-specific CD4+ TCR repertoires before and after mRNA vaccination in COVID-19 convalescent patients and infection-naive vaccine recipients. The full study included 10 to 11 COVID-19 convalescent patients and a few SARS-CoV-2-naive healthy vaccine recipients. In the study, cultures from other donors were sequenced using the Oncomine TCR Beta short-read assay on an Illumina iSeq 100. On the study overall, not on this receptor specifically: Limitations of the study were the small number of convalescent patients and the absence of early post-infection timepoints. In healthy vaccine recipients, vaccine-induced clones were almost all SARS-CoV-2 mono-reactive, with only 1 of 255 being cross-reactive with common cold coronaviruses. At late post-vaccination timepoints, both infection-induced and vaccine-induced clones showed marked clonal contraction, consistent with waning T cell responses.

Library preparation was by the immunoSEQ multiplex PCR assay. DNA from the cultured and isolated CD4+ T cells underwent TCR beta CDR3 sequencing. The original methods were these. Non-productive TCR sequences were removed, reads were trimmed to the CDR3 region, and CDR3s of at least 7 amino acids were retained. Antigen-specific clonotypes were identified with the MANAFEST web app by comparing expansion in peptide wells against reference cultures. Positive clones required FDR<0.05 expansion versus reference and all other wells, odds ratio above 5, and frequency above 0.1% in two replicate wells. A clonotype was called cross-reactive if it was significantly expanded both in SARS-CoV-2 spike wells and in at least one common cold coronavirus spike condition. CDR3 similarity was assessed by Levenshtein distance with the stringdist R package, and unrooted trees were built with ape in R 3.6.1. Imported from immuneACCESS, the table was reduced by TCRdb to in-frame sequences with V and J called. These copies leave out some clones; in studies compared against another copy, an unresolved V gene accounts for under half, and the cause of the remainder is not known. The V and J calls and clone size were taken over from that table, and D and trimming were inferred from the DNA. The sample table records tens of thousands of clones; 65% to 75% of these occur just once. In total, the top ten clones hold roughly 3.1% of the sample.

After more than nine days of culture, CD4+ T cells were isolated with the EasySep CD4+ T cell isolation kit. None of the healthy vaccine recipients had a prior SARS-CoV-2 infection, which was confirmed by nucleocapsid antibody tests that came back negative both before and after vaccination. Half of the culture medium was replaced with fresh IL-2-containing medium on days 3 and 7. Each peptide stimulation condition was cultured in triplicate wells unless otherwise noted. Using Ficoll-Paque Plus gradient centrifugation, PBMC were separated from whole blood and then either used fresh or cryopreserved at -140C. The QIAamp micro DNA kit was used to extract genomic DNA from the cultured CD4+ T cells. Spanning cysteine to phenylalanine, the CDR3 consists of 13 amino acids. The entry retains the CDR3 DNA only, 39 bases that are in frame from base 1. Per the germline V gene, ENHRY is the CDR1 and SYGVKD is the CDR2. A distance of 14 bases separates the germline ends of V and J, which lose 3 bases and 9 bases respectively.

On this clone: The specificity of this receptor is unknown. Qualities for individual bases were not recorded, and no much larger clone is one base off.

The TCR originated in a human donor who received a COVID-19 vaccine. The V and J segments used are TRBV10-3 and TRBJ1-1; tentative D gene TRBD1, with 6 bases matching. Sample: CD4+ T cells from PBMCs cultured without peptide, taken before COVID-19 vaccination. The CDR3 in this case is CAISEVEGEKAFF. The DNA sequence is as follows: TGTGCCATCAGTGAAGTTGAGGGGGAGAAAGCTTTCTTT.